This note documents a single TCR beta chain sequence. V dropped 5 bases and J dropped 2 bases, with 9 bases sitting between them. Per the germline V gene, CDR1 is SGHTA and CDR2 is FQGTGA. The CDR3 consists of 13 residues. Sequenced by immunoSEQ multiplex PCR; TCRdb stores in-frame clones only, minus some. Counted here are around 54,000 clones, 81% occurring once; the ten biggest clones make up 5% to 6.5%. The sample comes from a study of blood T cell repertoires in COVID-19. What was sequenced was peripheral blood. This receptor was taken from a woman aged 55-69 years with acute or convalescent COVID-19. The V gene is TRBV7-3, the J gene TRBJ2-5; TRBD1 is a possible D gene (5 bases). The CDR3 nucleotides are TGTGCCAGCAGCCAGACAGTGCAAGAGACCCAGTACTTC. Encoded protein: CASSQTVQETQYF.